Listed below are T cell receptor beta chains from one sample, sequenced in a study of cytomegalovirus exposure and HLA in healthy donors. Some clones are missing from TCRdb's copy, which holds only in-frame ones; the method was immunoSEQ multiplex PCR. The repertoire has roughly 180,000 clones, approximately 80% of them found once; the top ten carry just over 2%. Sample: PBMCs. The receptors were gathered from a woman between 18 and 30 years old in good health and CMV-seropositive. Each CDR3 is given with its conserved first and last residue. D genes are given only for firm matches. Not every row has a clone size; where given, it reads once, few, many or a size class.

clone_size j_call d_call v_call cdr3_aa cdr3_nt
few TRBJ1-1 . TRBV11-3 CASSYRWGDDTEAFF TGTGCCAGCAGCTATAGATGGGGGGACGACACTGAAGCTTTCTTT
. TRBJ2-2 . TRBV9 CASSTWEEGELFF TGTGCCAGCAGCACGTGGGAGGAGGGGGAGCTGTTTTTT
. TRBJ1-5 . TRBV7-6 CASSLGPAGQPQHF TGTGCCAGCAGCTTAGGGCCTGCGGGTCAGCCCCAGCATTTT
. TRBJ2-5 TRBD2 TRBV28 CASKGAGDWETQYF TGTGCCAGCAAAGGAGCGGGGGATTGGGAGACCCAGTACTTC
. TRBJ2-1 TRBD2 TRBV4-2 CASSQGRGAGRSYNEQFF TGTGCCAGCAGCCAAGGCCGAGGAGCGGGGCGCTCCTACAATGAGCAGTTCTTC
. TRBJ1-2 TRBD1 TRBV10-2 CASSSDRSAHYGYTF TGCGCCAGCAGCTCGGACAGGTCAGCTCATTATGGCTACACCTTC
. TRBJ1-6 . TRBV9 CASSVQGSYNSPLHF TGTGCCAGCAGCGTGCAGGGGTCCTATAATTCACCCCTCCACTTT
. TRBJ2-1 TRBD2 TRBV19 CASSINGGASSNEQFF TGTGCCAGTAGTATTAACGGGGGGGCCTCTTCCAATGAGCAGTTCTTC
. TRBJ1-1 . TRBV4-2 CASSQDLLKLAEAFF TGTGCCAGCAGCCAAGATCTTCTAAAGTTGGCTGAAGCTTTCTTT
. TRBJ2-7 TRBD1 TRBV5-1 CASSLAAYRTGSHEQYF TGCGCCAGCAGCTTGGCCGCGTATAGGACAGGGAGTCACGAGCAGTACTTC
. TRBJ2-1 . TRBV27 CASSISTGSNEQFF TGTGCCAGCAGTATCTCCACAGGGTCTAATGAGCAGTTCTTC
. TRBJ1-1 . TRBV6-1 CASKMGFGGTEAFF TGTGCCAGCAAAATGGGCTTCGGGGGCACTGAAGCTTTCTTT
. TRBJ2-7 TRBD2 TRBV5-6 CASSLVASGVYEQYF TGTGCCAGCAGCTTGGTGGCTAGCGGGGTTTACGAGCAGTACTTC
. TRBJ2-1 . TRBV7-9 CASGGLASYNEQFF TGTGCCAGCGGCGGGTTAGCCTCCTACAATGAGCAGTTCTTC
few TRBJ1-1 . TRBV30 CAWMRFGMVEAFF TGTGCCTGGATGAGGTTCGGGATGGTTGAAGCTTTCTTT
. TRBJ1-6 TRBD1 TRBV11-3 CASSQRTGFNNSPLHF TGTGCCAGCAGCCAACGGACAGGGTTTAATAATTCACCCCTCCACTTT
. TRBJ2-2 . TRBV11-3 CASSTNPFSGQENTGELFF TGTGCCAGCAGCACTAATCCGTTTAGCGGACAAGAGAACACCGGGGAGCTGTTTTTT
. TRBJ1-2 TRBD1 TRBV5-6 CASSSGTGVDGYTF TGTGCCAGCAGCTCGGGGACAGGGGTTGATGGCTACACCTTC
. TRBJ2-1 TRBD2 TRBV13 CASSHGLAGGRNEQFF TGTGCCAGCAGCCACGGACTAGCGGGGGGGCGCAATGAGCAGTTCTTC
. TRBJ2-7 TRBD2 TRBV11-2 CASSSSKRGTFSYEQYF TGTGCCAGCAGCAGCTCGAAGCGGGGGACTTTCTCCTACGAGCAGTACTTC
. TRBJ2-1 TRBD2 TRBV18 CASSPASGEYNEQFF TGTGCCAGCTCACCAGCTAGCGGGGAATACAATGAGCAGTTCTTC
. TRBJ2-7 . TRBV6-1 CASSEEVGASYEQYF TGTGCCAGCAGTGAAGAAGTGGGGGCATCCTACGAGCAGTACTTC
once TRBJ1-4 TRBD1 TRBV9 CASSLLQGAGEKLFF TGTGCCAGCAGCCTCCTACAGGGGGCGGGAGAAAAACTGTTTTTT
. TRBJ1-2 . TRBV2 CASSVGGYTF TGTGCCAGCAGCGTCGGTGGCTACACCTTC
. TRBJ1-4 . TRBV5-1 CASSWGQTATNEKLFF TGCGCCAGCAGCTGGGGGCAAACAGCAACTAATGAAAAACTGTTTTTT
. TRBJ2-1 TRBD2 TRBV4-1 CASSQLGTSPVNEQFF TGCGCCAGCAGCCAGTTGGGGACTAGTCCTGTCAATGAGCAGTTCTTC
. TRBJ1-4 . TRBV7-9 CASSSTEEQRNEKLFF TGTGCCAGCAGCTCCACCGAAGAACAAAGAAATGAAAAACTGTTTTTT
. TRBJ2-6 TRBD1 TRBV7-9 CASSPRQGLTNGLTF TGTGCCAGCAGCCCACGACAGGGTTTGACCAACGGCCTGACTTTC
once TRBJ1-2 . TRBV2 CASSEFPGGSNYGYTF TGTGCCAGCAGTGAATTCCCTGGGGGCTCAAACTATGGCTACACCTTC
. TRBJ1-5 TRBD1 TRBV5-6 CASSLSDREIEPQHF TGTGCCAGCAGCTTGTCTGACAGGGAGATCGAGCCCCAGCATTTT
. TRBJ1-2 TRBD1 TRBV7-2 CASSFSGGGYTF TGTGCCAGCAGCTTTTCAGGGGGGGGCTACACCTTC
. TRBJ2-5 . TRBV30 CAWSVGGSVETQYF TGTGCCTGGAGTGTTGGGGGGAGCGTCGAGACCCAGTACTTC